This note documents a single TCR beta chain sequence. Vbeta (60) and Jbeta (13) primers were used in the PCR. Clones were read by immunoSEQ multiplex PCR, and TCRdb kept only the in-frame ones, dropping some. Among under 200,000 clones listed, around 80% were seen once. The data belong to a study of cytomegalovirus exposure and HLA in healthy donors. The CDR3 is 11 amino acids. V dropped 2 bases and J dropped 6 bases, with 5 bases sitting between them. Germline V gene lookup returns CDR1 ENHRY and CDR2 SYGVKD. The rearrangement uses TRBV10-3 and TRBJ2-7; D is perhaps TRBD1 or TRBD2 (5 bases each). This TCR came from a woman aged 18-30 years in good health and CMV-seronegative. Sequenced sample: PBMCs. For the CDR3, the DNA is TGTGCCATCAGTGAGGGGGGCGAGCAGTACGTC. It codes for CAISEGGEQYV.